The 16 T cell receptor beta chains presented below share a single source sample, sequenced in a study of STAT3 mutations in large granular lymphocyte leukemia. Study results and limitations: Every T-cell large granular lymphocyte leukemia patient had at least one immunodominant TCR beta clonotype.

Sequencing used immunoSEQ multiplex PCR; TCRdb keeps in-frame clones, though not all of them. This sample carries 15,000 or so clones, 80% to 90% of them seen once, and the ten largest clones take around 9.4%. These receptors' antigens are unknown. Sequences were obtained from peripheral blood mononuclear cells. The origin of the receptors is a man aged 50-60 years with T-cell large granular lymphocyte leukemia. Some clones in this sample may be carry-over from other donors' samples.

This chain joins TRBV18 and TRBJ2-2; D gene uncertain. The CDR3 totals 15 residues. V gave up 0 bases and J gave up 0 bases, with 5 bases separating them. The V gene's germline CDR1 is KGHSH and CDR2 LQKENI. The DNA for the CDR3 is TGTGCCAGCTCACCACCCCCGGCGAACACCGGGGAGCTGTTTTTT. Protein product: CASSPPPANTGELFF.

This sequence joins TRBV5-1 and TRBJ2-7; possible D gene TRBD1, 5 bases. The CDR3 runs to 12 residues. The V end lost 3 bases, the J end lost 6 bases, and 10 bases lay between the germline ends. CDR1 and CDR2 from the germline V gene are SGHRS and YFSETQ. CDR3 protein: CASSSGHPEQYF. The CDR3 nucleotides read TGCGCCAGCAGCTCCGGACACCCCGAGCAGTACTTC.

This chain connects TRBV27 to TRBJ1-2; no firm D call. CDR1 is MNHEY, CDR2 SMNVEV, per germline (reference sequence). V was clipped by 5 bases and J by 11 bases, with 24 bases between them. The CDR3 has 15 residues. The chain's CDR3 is CASSPSPVGGSKYTF. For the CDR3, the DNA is TGTGCCAGCAGTCCATCTCCGGTGGGAGGCAGTAAATACACCTTC.

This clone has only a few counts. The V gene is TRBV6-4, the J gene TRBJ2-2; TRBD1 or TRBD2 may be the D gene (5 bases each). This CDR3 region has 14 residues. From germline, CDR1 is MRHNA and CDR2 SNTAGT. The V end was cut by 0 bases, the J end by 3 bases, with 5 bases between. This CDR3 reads CASSDSGDTGELFF. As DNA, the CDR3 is TGTGCCAGCAGTGACTCGGGGGACACCGGGGAGCTGTTTTTT.

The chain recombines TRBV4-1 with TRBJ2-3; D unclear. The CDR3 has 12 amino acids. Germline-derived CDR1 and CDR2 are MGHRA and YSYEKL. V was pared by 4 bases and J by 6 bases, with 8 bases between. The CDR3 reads CASSPSRDTQYF. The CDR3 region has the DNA TGCGCCAGCAGCCCATCGCGGGATACGCAGTATTTT.

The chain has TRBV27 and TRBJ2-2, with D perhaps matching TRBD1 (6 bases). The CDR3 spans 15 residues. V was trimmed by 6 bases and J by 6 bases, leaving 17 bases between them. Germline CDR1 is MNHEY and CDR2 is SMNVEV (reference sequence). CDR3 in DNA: TGTGCCAGCAGGTCCAGACAGGTCGGTCCCGGGGAGCTGTTTTTT. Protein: CASRSRQVGPGELFF.

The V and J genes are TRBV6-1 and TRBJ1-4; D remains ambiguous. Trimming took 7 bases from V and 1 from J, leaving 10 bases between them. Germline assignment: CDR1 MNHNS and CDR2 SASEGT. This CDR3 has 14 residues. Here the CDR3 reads CASTVGGTNEKLFF. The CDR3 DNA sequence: TGTGCCAGCACCGTAGGAGGAACTAATGAAAAACTGTTTTTT.

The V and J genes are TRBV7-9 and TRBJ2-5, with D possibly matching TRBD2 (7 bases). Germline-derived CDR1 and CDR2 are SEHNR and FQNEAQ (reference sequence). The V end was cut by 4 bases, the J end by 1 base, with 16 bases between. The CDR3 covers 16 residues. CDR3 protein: CASSSGDSGFQETQYF. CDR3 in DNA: TGTGCCAGCAGCTCAGGGGATAGCGGGTTCCAAGAGACCCAGTACTTC. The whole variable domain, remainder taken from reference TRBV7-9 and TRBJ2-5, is DTGVSQNPRHKITKRGQNVTFRCDPISEHNRLYWYRQTLGQGPEFLTYFQNEAQLEKSRLLSDRFSAERPKGSFSTLEIQRTEQGDSAMYLCASSSGDSGFQETQYFGPGTRLLVL.

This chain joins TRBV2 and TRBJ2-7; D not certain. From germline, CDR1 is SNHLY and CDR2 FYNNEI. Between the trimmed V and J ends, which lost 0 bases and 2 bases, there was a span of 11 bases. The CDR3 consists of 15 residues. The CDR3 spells CASSEALRSAYEQYF. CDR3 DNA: TGTGCCAGCAGTGAAGCGCTCAGGAGCGCCTACGAGCAGTACTTC. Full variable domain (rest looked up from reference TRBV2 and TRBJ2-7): EPEVTQTPSHQVTQMGQEVILRCVPISNHLYFYWYRQILGQKVEFLVSFYNNEISEKSEIFDDQFSVERPDGSNFTLKIRSTKLEDSAMYFCASSEALRSAYEQYFGPGTRLTVT.

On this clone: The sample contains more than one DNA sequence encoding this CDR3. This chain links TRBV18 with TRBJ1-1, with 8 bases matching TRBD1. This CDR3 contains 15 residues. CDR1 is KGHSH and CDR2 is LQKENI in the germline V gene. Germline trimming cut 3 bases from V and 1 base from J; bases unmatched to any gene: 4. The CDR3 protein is CASSPNRGGNTEAFF. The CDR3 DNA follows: TGTGCCAGCTCACCGAACAGGGGGGGGAACACTGAAGCTTTCTTT.

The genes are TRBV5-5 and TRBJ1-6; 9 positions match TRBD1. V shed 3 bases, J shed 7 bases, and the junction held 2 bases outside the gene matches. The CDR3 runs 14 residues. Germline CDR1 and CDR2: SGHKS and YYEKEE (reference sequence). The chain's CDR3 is CASSSDRGNSPLHF. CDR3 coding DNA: TGTGCCAGCAGCTCCGACAGGGGGAATTCACCCCTCCACTTT.

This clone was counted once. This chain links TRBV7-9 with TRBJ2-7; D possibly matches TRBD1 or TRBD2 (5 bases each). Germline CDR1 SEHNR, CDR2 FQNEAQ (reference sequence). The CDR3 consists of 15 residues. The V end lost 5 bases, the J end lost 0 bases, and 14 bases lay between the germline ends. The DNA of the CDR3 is TGTGCCAGCAGCCCGAGAGGGGCCAGCTCCTACGAGCAGTACTTC. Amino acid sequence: CASSPRGASSYEQYF.

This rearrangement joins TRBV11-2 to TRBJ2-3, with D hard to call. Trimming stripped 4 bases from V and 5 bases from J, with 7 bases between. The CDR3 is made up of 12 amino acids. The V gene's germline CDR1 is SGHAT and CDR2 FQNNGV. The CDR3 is CASSSLRDTQYF. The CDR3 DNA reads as TGTGCCAGCAGCTCATTGAGAGATACGCAGTATTTT.

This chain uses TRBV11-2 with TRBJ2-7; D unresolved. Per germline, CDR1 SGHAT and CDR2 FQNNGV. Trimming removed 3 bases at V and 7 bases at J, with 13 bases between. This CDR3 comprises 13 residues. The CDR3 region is CASSFELVREQYF. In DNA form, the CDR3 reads TGTGCCAGCAGCTTCGAGCTGGTGCGGGAGCAGTACTTC.

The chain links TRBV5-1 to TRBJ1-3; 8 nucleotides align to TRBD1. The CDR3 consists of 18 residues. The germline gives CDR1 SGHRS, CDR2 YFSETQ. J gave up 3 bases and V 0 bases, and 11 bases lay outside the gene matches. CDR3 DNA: TGCGCCAGCAGCTTGGACGGACAGGGATATATGCATGGAAACACCATATATTTT. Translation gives CASSLDGQGYMHGNTIYF.

For the CDR3, the DNA is TGTGCCAGTAGTATAGATCAAAGGGGCCGATATGGCTACACCTTC. Amino acid sequence: CASSIDQRGRYGYTF. This rearrangement joins TRBV19 to TRBJ1-2; perhaps TRBD1 as D (5 bases). The germline V and J ends were trimmed by 0 bases and 5 bases, with 13 bases remaining between them. CDR3 length equals 15 residues. Germline CDR1 LNHDA, CDR2 SQIVND (reference sequence).